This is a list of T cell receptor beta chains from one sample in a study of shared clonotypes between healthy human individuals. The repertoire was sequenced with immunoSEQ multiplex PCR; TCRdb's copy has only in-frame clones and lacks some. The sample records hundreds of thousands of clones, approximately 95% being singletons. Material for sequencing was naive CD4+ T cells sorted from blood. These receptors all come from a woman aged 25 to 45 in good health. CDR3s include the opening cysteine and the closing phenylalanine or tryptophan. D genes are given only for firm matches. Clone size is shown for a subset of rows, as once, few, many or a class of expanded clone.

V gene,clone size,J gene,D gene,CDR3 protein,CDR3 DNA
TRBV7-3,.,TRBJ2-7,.,CASSLNGGSYEQYF,TGTGCCAGCAGCTTAAACGGGGGCTCCTACGAGCAGTACTTC
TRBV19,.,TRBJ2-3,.,CASSSGGVTDTQYF,TGTGCCAGTAGTAGTGGCGGAGTCACAGATACGCAGTATTTT
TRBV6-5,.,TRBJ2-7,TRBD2,CASSYQREGYEQYF,TGTGCCAGCAGTTACCAGCGGGAGGGCTACGAGCAGTACTTC
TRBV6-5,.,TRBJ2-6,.,CASGGGAGANVLTF,TGTGCCAGCGGAGGGGGGGCTGGGGCCAACGTCCTGACTTTC
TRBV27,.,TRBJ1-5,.,CASSLRGGRQPQHF,TGTGCCAGCAGTTTGAGAGGAGGAAGGCAGCCCCAGCATTTT
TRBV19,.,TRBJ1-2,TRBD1,CASSPLGQTYGYTF,TGTGCCAGTTCCCCACTGGGACAGACCTATGGCTACACCTTC
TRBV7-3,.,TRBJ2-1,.,CASSSGDEQFF,TGTGCCAGCAGCTCTGGGGATGAGCAGTTCTTC
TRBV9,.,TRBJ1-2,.,CASSAGTGYGYTF,TGTGCCAGCAGCGCTGGGACTGGCTATGGCTACACCTTC
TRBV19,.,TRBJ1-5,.,CASSLVVGSNQPQHF,TGTGCCAGTAGCCTGGTAGTGGGTTCCAATCAGCCCCAGCATTTT
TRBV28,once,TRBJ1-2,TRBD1,CASTTAGTGYGYTF,TGTGCCAGCACGACGGCCGGGACAGGGTATGGCTACACCTTC
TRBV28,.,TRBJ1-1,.,CASSSQGNTEAFF,TGTGCCAGCAGTTCGCAGGGTAACACTGAAGCTTTCTTT
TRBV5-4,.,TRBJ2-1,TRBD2,CASSTGTSVSYNEQFF,TGTGCCAGCAGTACCGGGACTAGCGTCTCCTACAATGAGCAGTTCTTC
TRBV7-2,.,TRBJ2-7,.,CASSYRPEGYEQYF,TGTGCCAGCAGCTACCGGCCGGAGGGCTACGAGCAGTACTTC
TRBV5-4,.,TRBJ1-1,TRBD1,CASSQGQVNTEAFF,TGTGCCAGCAGCCAGGGACAGGTGAACACTGAAGCTTTCTTT
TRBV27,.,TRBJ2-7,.,CASRVWNTYEQYF,TGTGCCAGCCGAGTCTGGAACACCTACGAGCAGTACTTC
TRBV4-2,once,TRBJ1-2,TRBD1,CASSQRGTGSNYGYTF,TGTGCCAGCAGCCAGAGGGGGACAGGGTCTAACTATGGCTACACCTTC
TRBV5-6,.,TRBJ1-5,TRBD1,CASTRGRSSNQPQHF,TGTGCCAGCACCAGGGGGAGGAGTAGCAATCAGCCCCAGCATTTT
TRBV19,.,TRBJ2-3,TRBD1,CASSIRRDRGMTDTQYF,TGTGCCAGTAGTATTCGCCGGGACAGGGGGATGACAGATACGCAGTATTTT
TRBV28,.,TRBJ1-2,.,CASSLGGRYGYTF,TGTGCCAGCAGTCTGGGGGGACGTTATGGCTACACCTTC
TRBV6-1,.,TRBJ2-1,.,CASEGRMNEQFF,TGTGCCAGCGAGGGGAGGATGAATGAGCAGTTCTTC
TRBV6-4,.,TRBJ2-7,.,CASSVWGYEQYF,TGTGCCAGCAGTGTTTGGGGTTACGAGCAGTACTTC
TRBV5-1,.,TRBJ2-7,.,CASAIGVPSYEQYF,TGCGCCAGCGCCATCGGAGTTCCCTCCTACGAGCAGTACTTC
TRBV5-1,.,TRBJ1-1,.,CASSFLEANTEAFF,TGCGCCAGCAGCTTTTTGGAGGCGAACACTGAAGCTTTCTTT
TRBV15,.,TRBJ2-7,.,CATSKGGGEQYF,TGTGCCACCAGCAAGGGGGGCGGCGAGCAGTACTTC
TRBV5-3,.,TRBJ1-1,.,CARSLGLGTEAFF,TGTGCCAGAAGCTTGGGATTGGGAACTGAAGCTTTCTTT
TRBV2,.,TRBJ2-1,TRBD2,CASSATSGRANEQFF,TGTGCCAGCAGCGCCACTAGCGGGAGGGCCAATGAGCAGTTCTTC
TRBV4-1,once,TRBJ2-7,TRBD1,CASSRLTGQGGSYEQYF,TGCGCCAGCAGCCGACTGACGGGACAGGGAGGGTCCTACGAGCAGTACTTC
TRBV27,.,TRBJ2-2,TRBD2,CASRPGTSGIWNTGELFF,TGTGCCAGCAGACCTGGGACTAGCGGGATTTGGAACACCGGGGAGCTGTTTTTT
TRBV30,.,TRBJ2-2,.,CAWSVYVGGPGELFF,TGTGCCTGGAGTGTGTACGTTGGTGGACCCGGGGAGCTGTTTTTT
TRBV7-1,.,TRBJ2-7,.,CASSLGVYEQYF,TGTGCCAGCAGCTTAGGGGTTTACGAGCAGTACTTC
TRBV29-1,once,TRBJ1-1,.,CSVAIQTNTEAFF,TGCAGCGTTGCAATACAGACTAACACTGAAGCTTTCTTT
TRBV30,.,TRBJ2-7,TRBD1,CARKTPGTGKPEQYF,TGTGCCCGGAAGACCCCCGGGACAGGGAAGCCCGAGCAGTACTTC
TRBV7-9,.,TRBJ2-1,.,CASSLEPGLQKIYNEQFF,TGTGCCAGCAGCTTAGAACCGGGACTCCAAAAAATTTACAATGAGCAGTTCTTC
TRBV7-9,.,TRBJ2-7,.,CAIWRLGYEQYF,TGTGCCATATGGAGATTGGGATACGAGCAGTACTTC
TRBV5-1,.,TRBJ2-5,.,CASSLGRARQTQYF,TGCGCCAGCAGCTTGGGTAGGGCCCGACAGACCCAGTACTTC
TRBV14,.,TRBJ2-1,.,CASSQDNKALYNEQFF,TGTGCCAGCAGCCAAGATAATAAGGCCCTCTACAATGAGCAGTTCTTC
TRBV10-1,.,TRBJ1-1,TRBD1,CASSESGGMNTEAFF,TGCGCCAGCAGTGAATCAGGGGGAATGAACACTGAAGCTTTCTTT
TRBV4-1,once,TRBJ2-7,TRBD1,CASSQLPDRFSYEQYF,TGCGCCAGCAGCCAATTACCGGACAGGTTTTCCTACGAGCAGTACTTC
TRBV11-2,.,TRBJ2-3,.,CASSFRLNRDTQYF,TGTGCCAGCAGCTTCAGGCTAAATCGTGATACGCAGTATTTT
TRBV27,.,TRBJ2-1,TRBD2,CASFGGSYNEQFF,TGTGCCAGCTTCGGGGGGTCCTACAATGAGCAGTTCTTC
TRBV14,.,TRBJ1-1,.,CASSHWGTEAFF,TGTGCCAGCAGCCACTGGGGCACTGAAGCTTTCTTT
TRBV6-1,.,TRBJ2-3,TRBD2,CASSGGGPDTQYF,TGTGCCAGCAGTGGCGGGGGGCCAGATACGCAGTATTTT
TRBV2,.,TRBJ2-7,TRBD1,CASSPRQGEQYF,TGTGCCAGCAGTCCCAGACAGGGCGAGCAGTACTTC
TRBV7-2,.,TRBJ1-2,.,CASSWTRAGRYGYTF,TGTGCCAGCAGCTGGACACGGGCGGGGAGGTATGGCTACACCTTC
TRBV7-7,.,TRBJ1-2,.,CASSLGQKDRYGYTF,TGTGCCAGCAGCCTAGGACAGAAGGATAGATATGGCTACACCTTC
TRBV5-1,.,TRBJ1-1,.,CASSQTNTEAFF,TGCGCCAGCAGCCAGACGAACACTGAAGCTTTCTTT
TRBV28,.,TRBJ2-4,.,CASSEQPKNIQYF,TGTGCCAGCAGTGAACAGCCCAAAAACATTCAGTACTTC
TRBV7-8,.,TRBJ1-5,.,CASSGGVSSNQPQHF,TGTGCCAGCAGCGGAGGGGTCAGTAGCAATCAGCCCCAGCATTTT